This TCR beta chain was sequenced in a study of blood T cell dynamics during melanoma immunotherapy. In the study overall: Standard first-line treatment here was pembrolizumab or nivolumab plus ipilimumab in metastatic melanoma.

Time point here: week 3, after first cycle of checkpoint inhibitor. Here immunoSEQ multiplex PCR was the method, and the copy in TCRdb shows in-frame clones only, minus some. The data hold about 8,000 clones, with approximately 77% observed a single time. CDR1 and CDR2 from the germline V gene are MDHEN and SYDVKM. V dropped 4 bases and J dropped 4; count of bases not matched to a gene: 5. The CDR3 has 15 residues. Sequencing was performed on blood, taken from a patient treated with checkpoint blockade. This chain uses TRBV28 with TRBJ2-1; TRBD1 agrees at 9 bases. The sequence was collected from a human donor with melanoma. For the CDR3, the DNA is TGTGCCAGCAGTTCCCGGGACAGGGTTTACAATGAGCAGTTCTTC. Its protein product is CASSSRDRVYNEQFF.